The T cell receptor beta chain described here comes from a study of Graves' ophthalmopathy and Graves' hyperthyroidism listed by TCRdb under 2018. Looking at the study overall: Peripheral blood samples were taken at the time of initial diagnosis, before any treatment was given. To tell Graves' ophthalmopathy apart from Graves' hyperthyroidism, and to predict which patients would progress to ophthalmopathy, the study relied on TCR beta repertoire signatures. In total, 135 blood samples were TCR-sequenced: approximately 40 ophthalmopathy, around 75 hyperthyroidism and about 17 hyperthyroidism-to-ophthalmopathy patients. To explore V-J signatures that separate ophthalmopathy from hyperthyroidism, a discovery set of more than 95 patients was enrolled, consisting of fewer than 45 with ophthalmopathy and around 57 with stable hyperthyroidism. An independent validation cohort was composed of about 20 hyperthyroidism patients and some 16 patients who later progressed from hyperthyroidism to ophthalmopathy. In about six hyperthyroidism patients, the T-cell repertoires found in thyroid tissue were compared with those found in blood. Once sampling was done, hyperthyroidism patients were given methimazole at a starting dose of 30 mg daily, while ophthalmopathy patients were given high-dose intravenous methylprednisolone. The 90 to 100 discovery patients were randomly split 7:3 into training and test sets. What the work shows at the level of the full study, not this receptor alone: In validation, the model predicted ophthalmopathy progression with roughly 68% sensitivity and 72.22% specificity; some 13 predicted patients were CT-confirmed with GO in a median of approximately 6.2 months. Most of the expanded thyroid clonotypes with a frequency above 0.001 were also detected in blood, and it was suggested that the thyroid immune response may be reflected by blood repertoires. Sample size was not predetermined statistically, and investigators were not blinded to group allocation. Ophthalmopathy was separated from stable hyperthyroidism by the 13-signature model with just under 90% sensitivity and 81% to 84% specificity in cross-validation and with 80%/75% in the test set.

V has 3 bases trimmed and J has 5 bases trimmed; junction bases matching no gene number 9. The CDR3, cysteine through phenylalanine, is 16 amino acids long. Only CDR3 DNA is held: 48 bases, read in frame from base 1. CDR1 and CDR2 were assigned from the germline V gene as SGHDN and FVKESK. A patient counted as having stable hyperthyroidism if there was no progression to ophthalmopathy within 18 months of follow-up. Hyperthyroidism patients were newly diagnosed, were aged 18 to 65 years, and had a disease duration under 2 months. Patients were excluded if they had other autoimmune diseases, uncontrolled infections, pregnancy or lactation. Diagnosis relied on clinical symptoms, serum thyroxine, TRAb, thyroid ultrasound and orbital computed tomography. PBMCs were isolated from 7.5 to 10 ml of fresh peripheral blood by Ficoll-Paque density gradient centrifugation. Total RNA was extracted using Trizol reagent, and RNA quality was checked on an Agilent 2100 Bioanalyzer.

This clonotype was recorded a few times. No antigen is known for it. No base quality values were provided; no much bigger clone lies one nucleotide off. TCR beta CDR3 regions were amplified from RNA transcripts for repertoire sequencing. The first round was an RT-PCR using HTBI primers with the Qiagen OneStep RT-PCR kit, and this first round was followed by a second-round multiplex PCR, then size selection and purification. Libraries were sequenced paired-end with 100 bp reads on an Illumina HiSeq2000. As for the authors' bioinformatics: SOAPnuke was used to process the reads, throwing out any read that had adapters, had uncalled bases, had a mean Phred below 15, or lacked an exact constant-primer or identifier match. COPE v1.2.5 was used to merge high-quality paired reads. Clonotypes were defined as unique nucleotide sequences and were aligned to IMGT TRB V, D and J references using MiTCR v1.1. Analysis was restricted to V-J combinations with a frequency above 0.0001, which covered approximately 99% of repertoires. For each V-J combination, a TCR clonal expansion and chaos score was defined as the ratio of F50 clonal expansion to chaos observed in the TCRdist matrix. Welch's t-statistics and random forest were used to reduce the features to about a dozen V-J combinations, which were then used as input to a naive Bayes classifier. The Morisita-Horn index was used to measure how similar the thyroid and blood repertoires were. TCRdb passed the public sequencing reads through fastp at Q25 and MiXCR, retaining productive beta sequences. Every distinct CDR3 protein forms one entry, paired with its most common genes and DNA. For this entry, the V and J calls and clone size follow TCRdb and not the study's own pipeline. The sample table holds a few hundred thousand distinct CDR3 sequences, of which just over 15% were seen once. Roughly 7% of the sample is taken by the ten largest.

Here the chain combines TRBV14 and TRBJ2-2; a stretch of 7 junction bases matches TRBD1. The specimen sequenced was peripheral blood. The origin of this receptor is a young woman with stable Graves' hyperthyroidism. Donor details come from another sample of the same person, matched by shared clones. The encoded CDR3 is CASSQDPGQRTGELFF. The DNA sequence follows: TGTGCCAGCAGCCAGGACCCGGGACAGCGAACCGGGGAGCTGTTTTTT.